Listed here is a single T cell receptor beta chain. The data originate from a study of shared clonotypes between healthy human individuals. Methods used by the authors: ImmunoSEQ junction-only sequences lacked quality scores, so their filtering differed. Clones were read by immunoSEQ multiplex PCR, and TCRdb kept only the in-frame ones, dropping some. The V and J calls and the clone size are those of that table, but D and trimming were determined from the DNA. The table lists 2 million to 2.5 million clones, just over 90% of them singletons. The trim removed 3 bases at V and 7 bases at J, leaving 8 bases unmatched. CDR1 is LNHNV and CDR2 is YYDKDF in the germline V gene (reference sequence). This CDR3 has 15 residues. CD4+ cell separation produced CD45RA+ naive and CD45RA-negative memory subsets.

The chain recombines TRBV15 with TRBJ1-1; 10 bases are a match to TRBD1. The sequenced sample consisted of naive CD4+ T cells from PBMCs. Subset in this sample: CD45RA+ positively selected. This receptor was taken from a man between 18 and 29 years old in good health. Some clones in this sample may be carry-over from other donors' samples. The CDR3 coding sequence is TGTGCCACCAGCAGGGGGGGGACAGGGGCGTTTGAAGCTTTCTTT. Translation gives CATSRGGTGAFEAFF.